These 32 T cell receptor beta chains share one sample of origin, sequenced in a study of OX40 agonist ivuxolimab in advanced cancers. Receptors were amplified or captured by the immunoSEQ multiplex PCR assay. This is the immuneACCESS table as TCRdb keeps it, with only in-frame sequences that have V and J called. A part of the clones is gone; compared with another copy, unresolved V genes explain less than half, and the rest is unexplained. A total of tens of thousands of clones appear in this sample, roughly nine tenths of them only once. Less than 7.5% of the sample is in the top ten clones. The sample in question was CD4+ or CD8+ T cells sorted from blood, obtained in a trial of the OX40 agonist ivuxolimab. The receptors come from an adult with an advanced solid tumor such as melanoma, head and neck, liver or kidney cancer.

This chain connects TRBV4-3 to TRBJ2-2; 8 bases fit TRBD2. The CDR3 sequence is 16 residues long. In germline, CDR1 is LGHNA, CDR2 YSLEER. J lost 5 bases, V lost 0 bases, and 5 bases had no gene match. The CDR3 loop reads CASSQERGGGTGELFF. In nucleotides, the CDR3 is TGCGCCAGCAGCCAAGAAAGGGGCGGGGGGACCGGGGAGCTGTTTTTT.

The J gene is TRBJ2-2, the V gene TRBV7-3, with 7 bases identical to TRBD1. With V trimmed by 3 bases and J by 4 bases, 8 bases remained unmatched. Germline V CDR1 and CDR2: SGHTA, FQGTGA. This CDR3 is 16 amino acids long. The CDR3 nucleotides read TGTGCCAGCAGCTTTCATCCAGGGGGTAGCACCGGGGAGCTGTTTTTT. Amino acid sequence: CASSFHPGGSTGELFF.

The genes are TRBV19 and TRBJ1-1, with D possibly TRBD1 on 5 matching bases. The CDR3 has 14 residues. V lost 7 bases to trimming and J lost 1 base, with 13 bases between them. CDR1 and CDR2 (germline): LNHDA, SQIVND (reference sequence). CDR3 in amino acids: CASKSWQGNTEAFF. CDR3 sequence (DNA): TGTGCCAGTAAAAGTTGGCAGGGGAACACTGAAGCTTTCTTT.

The chain couples TRBV5-6 to TRBJ1-1; TRBD1 matches 7 bases. This CDR3 comprises 18 residues. Germline CDR1 is SGHDT and CDR2 is YYEEEE. J lost 4 bases, V lost 3 bases, and 18 bases had no gene match. The CDR3: CASSSRWGQNSRGTEAFF. Written as DNA, the CDR3 is TGTGCCAGCAGCTCCAGGTGGGGACAGAACTCAAGGGGCACTGAAGCTTTCTTT.

This clone was detected only once. V and J are TRBV9 and TRBJ1-1, with D hard to call. CDR3 size: 14 residues. V lost 3 bases, J lost 4 bases, and 13 bases lay in between. Germline CDR1 is SGDLS and CDR2 is YYNGEE. Here the CDR3 DNA reads TGTGCCAGCAGCGCTGGCGTGGGGAGCACTGAAGCTTTCTTT. It translates to CASSAGVGSTEAFF. Looking up the rest from reference TRBV9 and TRBJ1-1 gives the full variable domain: DSGVTQTPKHLITATGQRVTLRCSPRSGDLSVYWYQQSLDQGLQFLIQYYNGEERAKGNILERFSAQQFPDLHSELNLSSLELGDSALYFCASSAGVGSTEAFFGQGTRLTVV.

The rearrangement links TRBV27 to TRBJ2-3; 11 bases agree with TRBD2. The CDR3 has 16 residues. Germline V gene lookup returns CDR1 MNHEY and CDR2 SMNVEV (reference sequence). Unmatched junction bases numbered 6, after V lost 4 bases and J lost 3 bases. The CDR3 loop reads CASSYLGTSGTDTQYF. In DNA, the CDR3 is TGTGCCAGCAGTTACTTGGGGACTAGCGGTACAGATACGCAGTATTTT.

The chain is built from TRBV5-1 and TRBJ2-7, with D maybe TRBD2 (5 bases). This CDR3 contains 14 residues. Germline V gene data show CDR1 as SGHRS and CDR2 as YFSETQ. The V end was cut by 2 bases, the J end by 2 bases, with 11 bases between. CDR3 amino acids: CASSFQSGTYEQYF. As DNA, the CDR3 is TGCGCCAGCAGCTTCCAGTCCGGGACCTACGAGCAGTACTTC.

This rearrangement joins TRBV6-6 to TRBJ1-2, with unresolved D. The CDR3 loop spans 15 amino acids. The ends were cut back, 1 base at V and 0 bases at J, with 9 bases in the middle. CDR1 MNHNY and CDR2 SVGAGI come from the germline V gene (reference sequence). CDR3 loop: CASSYLAGANYGYTF. CDR3 nucleotides: TGTGCCAGCAGTTACTTGGCAGGAGCTAACTATGGCTACACCTTC.

The chain is built from TRBV30 and TRBJ1-5, with 9 nucleotides matching TRBD1. Germline assignment: CDR1 GTSNPN and CDR2 SVGIG (reference sequence). CDR3 size: 16 residues. The ends lost 0 bases at V and 0 bases at J; junction bases unmatched: 3. CDR3 region: CAWSVTGGHSNQPQHF. The CDR3 DNA reads TGTGCCTGGAGTGTAACAGGGGGCCATAGCAATCAGCCCCAGCATTTT.

V usage is TRBV15 and J usage is TRBJ2-6; D gene ambiguous. The CDR3 runs 12 residues. V was pared by 0 bases and J by 9 bases, with 3 bases between. The V gene's germline CDR1 is LNHNV and CDR2 YYDKDF (reference sequence). The CDR3 DNA reads as TGTGCCACCAGCAGAGATTACAACGTCCTGACTTTC. It specifies CATSRDYNVLTF. Based on the CDR3 plus reference TRBV15 and TRBJ2-6, the full variable domain is DAMVIQNPRYQVTQFGKPVTLSCSQTLNHNVMYWYQQKSSQAPKLLFHYYDKDFNNEADTPDNFQSRRPNTSFCFLDIRSPGLGDTAMYLCATSRDYNVLTFGAGSRLTVL.

This clone was picked up one time. The rearrangement joins TRBV27 to TRBJ2-7; 8 nucleotides line up with TRBD2. V shed 5 bases and J 4 bases; nucleotides not matched to a gene: 16. Per the germline V gene, CDR1 is MNHEY and CDR2 is SMNVEV (reference sequence). There are 17 residues in the CDR3. This chain's CDR3 is CASSLFYSGTRKYEQYF. The CDR3 DNA reads TGTGCCAGCAGTCTCTTTTACTCCGGGACTAGAAAATACGAGCAGTACTTC.

This sequence joins TRBV27 and TRBJ1-1; possible D gene TRBD1, 5 bases. V lost 0 bases and J 6 bases, leaving 8 bases between the germline ends. In germline, CDR1 is MNHEY, CDR2 SMNVEV (reference sequence). The CDR3 has 13 residues. CDR3 sequence: CASSLSGAAEAFF. The CDR3 DNA is TGTGCCAGCAGTTTATCCGGGGCCGCTGAAGCTTTCTTT.

This chain joins TRBV27 and TRBJ2-7; D uncertain. This CDR3 spans 14 amino acids. V lost 0 bases to trimming and J lost 2 bases, with 8 bases between them. CDR1 and CDR2 (germline): MNHEY, SMNVEV (reference sequence). CDR3 protein: CASSLSTVAYEQYF. Written as DNA, the CDR3 is TGTGCCAGCAGTTTATCCACAGTAGCCTACGAGCAGTACTTC.

V usage is TRBV28 and J usage is TRBJ2-7; tentatively, D is TRBD2 (6 bases). CDR1 is MDHEN and CDR2 is SYDVKM in the germline V gene. The length of the CDR3 is 13 residues. Trimming shortened V by 4 bases and J by 6 bases, and 13 bases separated the two germline ends. This chain's CDR3 is CASSSGLSVEQYF. CDR3 DNA sequence: TGTGCCAGCAGTTCGGGACTCTCCGTCGAGCAGTACTTC.

The CDR3 reads CASSPGDRALVEQFF. CDR3 DNA sequence: TGTGCCAGCAGCCCCGGGGACAGGGCTCTGGTTGAGCAGTTCTTC. The V call is TRBV7-9, the J call TRBJ2-1, with 9 bases aligning to TRBD1. V gave up 5 bases and J gave up 9 bases; unmatched junction bases: 11. Germline lookup yields CDR1 SEHNR and CDR2 FQNEAQ (reference sequence). The CDR3 contains 15 residues.

The genes are TRBV27 and TRBJ2-7; 7 bases line up with TRBD2. The V gene's germline CDR1 is MNHEY and CDR2 SMNVEV (reference sequence). The CDR3 is 15 residues long. Trimming cost V 0 bases and J 5 bases; bases outside gene matches: 7. CDR3 coding DNA: TGTGCCAGCAGTTTATCTGGGGGAGGGCCCCACGAGCAGTACTTC. Translated: CASSLSGGGPHEQYF.

The J gene is TRBJ2-2, the V gene TRBV27; 7 positions agree with TRBD1. The CDR3 sequence is 14 residues long. The trim removed 1 base at V and 6 bases at J, leaving 2 bases unmatched. CDR1 is MNHEY, CDR2 SMNVEV, per germline (reference sequence). The CDR3 region is CASSLLQGSGELFF. The CDR3 nucleotides read TGTGCCAGCAGTTTATTACAGGGGTCCGGGGAGCTGTTTTTT.

V usage is TRBV25-1 and J usage is TRBJ2-7; TRBD1 agrees at 11 bases. The V gene end was trimmed by 4 bases and the J gene end by 3 bases; junction bases not matched to a gene: 2. Per the germline V gene, CDR1 is MGHDK and CDR2 is SYGVNS. The CDR3 has 14 residues. The CDR3 reads CASSVGTGGYEQYF. The CDR3 DNA is TGTGCCAGCAGTGTCGGGACAGGGGGCTACGAGCAGTACTTC.

The CDR3 nucleotides read TGTGCCAGCAGCGTAGAGGGGGGTTCTATAGAAGCTTTCTTT. Its protein is CASSVEGGSIEAFF. J is TRBJ1-1 and V is TRBV9; possibly TRBD1 for D (6 bases). CDR3 length: 14 residues. Germline V CDR1 and CDR2: SGDLS, YYNGEE. Trimming stripped 0 bases from V and 8 bases from J, with 14 bases between.

The V gene is TRBV6-1, the J gene TRBJ1-1, with 7 nucleotides matching TRBD1. CDR1 MNHNS and CDR2 SASEGT come from the germline V gene. Trimming took 10 bases from V and 0 from J; bases not matched to a gene: 11. CDR3 length: 15 amino acids. CDR3 sequence (DNA): TGTGCCACCAAGGATCCAGGGGGAATGAACACTGAAGCTTTCTTT. Translated: CATKDPGGMNTEAFF.

The chain combines TRBV4-3 with TRBJ1-2, with 7 bases identical to TRBD1. V shed 0 bases, J shed 7 bases, and the junction held 14 bases outside the gene matches. This CDR3 contains 17 residues. Germline loops: CDR1 LGHNA, CDR2 YSLEER. DNA of the CDR3: TGCGCCAGCAGCCAAGATCTATCCTGGCCAGGGGGTTTTGGCTACACCTTC. It encodes CASSQDLSWPGGFGYTF.

The chain has TRBV4-3 and TRBJ1-2; TRBD1 aligns across 7 bases. CDR1 and CDR2 from the germline V gene are LGHNA and YSLEER. This CDR3 is built from 13 residues. The trim removed 6 bases at V and 4 bases at J, leaving 5 bases unmatched. The CDR3 loop reads CASSPTGTYGYTF. CDR3 DNA: TGCGCCAGCAGTCCGACAGGGACCTATGGCTACACCTTC.

In the case of this clone: Germline is not matched at one junction end, which may reflect a read error. The chain joins TRBV15 to TRBJ1-6; D not certain. Germline CDR1 and CDR2: LNHNV and YYDKDF (reference sequence). The length of the CDR3 is 15 residues. The CDR3 loop reads CATSRDRSYSSPLHF. CDR3 nucleotide sequence: TGTGCCACCAGCAGAGATCGGTCCTATAGTTCACCCCTCCACTTT.

The chain recombines TRBV9 with TRBJ2-3; 12 bases fit TRBD2. V lost 3 bases and J lost 4; bases outside the gene matches: 6. The CDR3 extends over 16 amino acids. The germline CDR1 and CDR2 sequences are SGDLS and YYNGEE. The CDR3 region is CASSASSGGASDTQYF. The CDR3 DNA reads TGTGCCAGCAGCGCATCTAGCGGGGGGGCTTCAGATACGCAGTATTTT.

The chain employs TRBV19 and TRBJ1-1; D is unclear. V was shortened by 5 bases and J by 1 base, with 8 bases between the two germline ends. Germline CDR1 and CDR2: LNHDA and SQIVND (reference sequence). This CDR3 is built from 13 residues. CDR3 amino acids: CASSVSGNTEAFF. In DNA, the CDR3 is TGTGCCAGTAGTGTCTCAGGGAACACTGAAGCTTTCTTT.

J is TRBJ1-2 and V is TRBV4-3, with TRBD1 as a possible D gene (5 bases). This CDR3 spans 18 amino acids. V lost 0 bases and J 8 bases, leaving 25 bases between the germline ends. Germline loops: CDR1 LGHNA, CDR2 YSLEER. In DNA, the CDR3 is TGCGCCAGCAGCCAAGACTGGGGGGAGAGCATCGCCGGTACGGGCTACACCTTC. Its protein is CASSQDWGESIAGTGYTF.

CDR3 bases: TGTGCCAGCAGTCTACTTGGGACGAGTTATGGCTACACCTTC. Translated, it gives CASSLLGTSYGYTF. The gene calls are TRBV28 and TRBJ1-2; tentatively, D is TRBD1 (5 bases). CDR1 and CDR2 (germline): MDHEN, SYDVKM. Between the trimmed V and J ends, which lost 5 bases and 5 bases, there was a span of 15 bases. The CDR3 sequence is 14 residues long.

The chain combines TRBV27 with TRBJ1-2; D not certain. V was trimmed by 6 bases and J by 4 bases, leaving 12 bases between them. Germline V gene data show CDR1 as MNHEY and CDR2 as SMNVEV (reference sequence). The CDR3 loop spans 13 amino acids. The CDR3 sequence: CASRTGISYGYTF. CDR3 DNA sequence: TGTGCCAGCAGAACTGGGATCAGCTATGGCTACACCTTC.

J is TRBJ2-1 and V is TRBV9; the match to TRBD2 covers 14 bases. Trimming cost V 3 bases and J 8 bases; bases outside gene matches: 10. Germline V lookup: CDR1 SGDLS, CDR2 YYNGEE. This CDR3 comprises 17 residues. CDR3 protein: CASSGLAGGPSRHEQFF. The CDR3 coding sequence is TGTGCCAGCAGCGGACTAGCGGGGGGGCCCTCTCGACATGAGCAGTTCTTC.

The chain joins TRBV19 to TRBJ1-3; D not certain. Germline lookup yields CDR1 LNHDA and CDR2 SQIVND (reference sequence). The V end lost 6 bases, the J end lost 4 bases, and 16 bases lay between the germline ends. The CDR3 is 15 residues long. The CDR3 protein is CASSTYSGGGNTIYF. The CDR3 DNA reads as TGTGCCAGTAGCACCTACTCCGGCGGAGGAAACACCATATATTTT.

The CDR3 reads CASSHQGITEAFF. CDR3 in DNA: TGTGCCAGCAGCCACCAGGGGATCACTGAAGCTTTCTTT. The chain recombines TRBV5-6 with TRBJ1-1; D is perhaps TRBD1 (6 bases). Deletions cut 4 bases from V and 4 bases from J, with 11 bases between. The CDR3 spans 13 residues. Germline values: CDR1 SGHDT, CDR2 YYEEEE. Full variable domain (rest looked up from reference TRBV5-6 and TRBJ1-1): DAGVTQSPTHLIKTRGQQVTLRCSPKSGHDTVSWYQQALGQGPQFIFQYYEEEERQRGNFPDRFSGHQFPNYSSELNVNALLLGDSALYLCASSHQGITEAFFGQGTRLTVV.

This clone was recorded once. V gene TRBV19 combines with J gene TRBJ1-1; the D is unclear. The germline V and J ends were trimmed by 3 bases and 1 base, with 12 bases remaining between them. The CDR3 has 15 amino acids. Looked up from germline, CDR1 is LNHDA and CDR2 is SQIVND (reference sequence). Here the CDR3 DNA reads TGTGCCAGTAGTATTCTTCCTTGGGAGAACACTGAAGCTTTCTTT. This gives the protein CASSILPWENTEAFF.